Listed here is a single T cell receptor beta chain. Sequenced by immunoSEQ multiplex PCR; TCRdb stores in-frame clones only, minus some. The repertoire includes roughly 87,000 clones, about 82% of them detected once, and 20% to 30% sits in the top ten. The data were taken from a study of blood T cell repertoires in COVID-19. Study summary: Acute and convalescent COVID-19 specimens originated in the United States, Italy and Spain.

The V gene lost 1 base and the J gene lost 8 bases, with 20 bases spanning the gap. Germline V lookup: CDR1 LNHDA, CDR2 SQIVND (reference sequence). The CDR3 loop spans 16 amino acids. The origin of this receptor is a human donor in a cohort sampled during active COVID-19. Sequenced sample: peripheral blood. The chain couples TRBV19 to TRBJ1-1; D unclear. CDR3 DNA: TGTGCCAGTAGTATAGGCCCTGACACGCACAGCATCGAAGCTTTCTTT. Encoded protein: CASSIGPDTHSIEAFF.